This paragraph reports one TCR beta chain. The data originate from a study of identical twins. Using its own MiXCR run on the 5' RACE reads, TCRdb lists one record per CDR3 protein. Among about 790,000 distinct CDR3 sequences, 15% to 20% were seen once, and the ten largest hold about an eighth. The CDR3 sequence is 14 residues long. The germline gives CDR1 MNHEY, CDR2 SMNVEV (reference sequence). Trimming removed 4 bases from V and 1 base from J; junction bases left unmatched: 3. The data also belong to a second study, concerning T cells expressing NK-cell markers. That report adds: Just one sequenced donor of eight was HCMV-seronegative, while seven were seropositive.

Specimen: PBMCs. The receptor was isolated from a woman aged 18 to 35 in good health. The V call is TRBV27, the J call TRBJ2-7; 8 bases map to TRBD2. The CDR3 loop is CASSSQRGSYEQYF. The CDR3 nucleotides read TGTGCCAGCAGTTCACAGCGGGGGTCCTACGAGCAGTACTTC.